One T cell receptor (beta chain) is described in this entry. What it binds is unknown. The assay was immunoSEQ multiplex PCR, and TCRdb's table has in-frame clones only and misses some. The data hold thousands of clones, with roughly 70% observed a single time. CDR3 size: 14 residues. J lost 0 bases, V lost 3 bases, and 2 bases had no gene match. Germline assignment: CDR1 SGHRS and CDR2 YFSETQ. This sample stems from a study of coeliac disease. Whole-study context: The study queried TRBV7-2 bias without high-resolution HLA data. The study, taken as a whole, reports: Only 1 of 6 controls, but about 55% of the 18 coeliac samples, showed published gliadin-specific TRB sequences. Cross-contamination between intraepithelial and lamina propria cells was possible.

The sample was lymphocytes from the gut lamina propria. This clonotype originated in a man between 18 and 29 years old with celiac disease on a gluten-free diet. V is TRBV5-1 and J is TRBJ1-1; 7 bases align to TRBD1. CDR3 coding DNA: TGCGCCAGCAGCTCGACAGGGATGAACACTGAAGCTTTCTTT. It encodes CASSSTGMNTEAFF.